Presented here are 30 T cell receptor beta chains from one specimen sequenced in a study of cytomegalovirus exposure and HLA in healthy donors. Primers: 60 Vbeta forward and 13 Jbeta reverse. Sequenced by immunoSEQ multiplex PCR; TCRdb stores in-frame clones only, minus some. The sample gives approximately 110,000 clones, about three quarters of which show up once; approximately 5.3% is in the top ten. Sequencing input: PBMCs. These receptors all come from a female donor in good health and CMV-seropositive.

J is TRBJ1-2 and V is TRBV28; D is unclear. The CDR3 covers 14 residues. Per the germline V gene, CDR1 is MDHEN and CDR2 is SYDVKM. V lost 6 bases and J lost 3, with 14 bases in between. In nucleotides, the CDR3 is TGTGCCAGCAGCTCACCCCGGCGGTACTATGGCTACACCTTC. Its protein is CASSSPRRYYGYTF.

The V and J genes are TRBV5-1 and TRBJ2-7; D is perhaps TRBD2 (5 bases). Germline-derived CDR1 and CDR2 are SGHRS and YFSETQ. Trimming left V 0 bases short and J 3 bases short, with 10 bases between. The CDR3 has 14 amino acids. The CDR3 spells CASSLDGKGYEQYF. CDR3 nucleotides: TGCGCCAGCAGCTTGGACGGGAAGGGCTACGAGCAGTACTTC.

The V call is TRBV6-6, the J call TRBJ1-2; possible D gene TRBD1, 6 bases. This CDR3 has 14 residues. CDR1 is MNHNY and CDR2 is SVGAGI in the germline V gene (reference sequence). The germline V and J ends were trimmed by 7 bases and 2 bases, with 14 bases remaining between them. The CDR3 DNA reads TGTGCCAGCATTCCGGGACAAGGAAACTATGGCTACACCTTC. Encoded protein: CASIPGQGNYGYTF.

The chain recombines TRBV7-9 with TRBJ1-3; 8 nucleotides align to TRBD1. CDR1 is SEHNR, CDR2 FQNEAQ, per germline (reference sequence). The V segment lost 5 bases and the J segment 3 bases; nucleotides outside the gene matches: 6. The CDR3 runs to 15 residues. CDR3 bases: TGTGCCAGCAGCCCGACAGGGGCTTATGGAAACACCATATATTTT. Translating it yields CASSPTGAYGNTIYF. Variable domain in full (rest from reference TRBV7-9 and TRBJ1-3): DTGVSQNPRHKITKRGQNVTFRCDPISEHNRLYWYRQTLGQGPEFLTYFQNEAQLEKSRLLSDRFSAERPKGSFSTLEIQRTEQGDSAMYLCASSPTGAYGNTIYFGEGSWLTVV.

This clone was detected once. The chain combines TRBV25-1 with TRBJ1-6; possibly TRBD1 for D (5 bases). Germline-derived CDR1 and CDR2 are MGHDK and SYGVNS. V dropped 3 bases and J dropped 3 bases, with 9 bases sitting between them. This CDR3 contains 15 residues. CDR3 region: CASSDPQGYNSPLHF. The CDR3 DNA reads TGTGCCAGCAGTGATCCCCAGGGCTATAATTCACCCCTCCACTTT.

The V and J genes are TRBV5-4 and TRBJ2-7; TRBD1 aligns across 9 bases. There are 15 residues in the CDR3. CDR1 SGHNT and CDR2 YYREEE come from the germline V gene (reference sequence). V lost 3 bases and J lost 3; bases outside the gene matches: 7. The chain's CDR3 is CASSSPGQGGYEQYF. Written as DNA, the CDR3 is TGTGCCAGCAGCTCACCGGGACAGGGTGGCTACGAGCAGTACTTC.

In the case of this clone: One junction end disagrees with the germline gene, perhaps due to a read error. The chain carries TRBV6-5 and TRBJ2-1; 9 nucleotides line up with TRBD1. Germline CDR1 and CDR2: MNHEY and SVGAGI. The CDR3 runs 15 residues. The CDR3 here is CAGAGRDRAHNEQFF. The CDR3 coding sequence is TGCGCTGGAGCTGGGCGGGACAGGGCCCACAATGAGCAGTTCTTC.

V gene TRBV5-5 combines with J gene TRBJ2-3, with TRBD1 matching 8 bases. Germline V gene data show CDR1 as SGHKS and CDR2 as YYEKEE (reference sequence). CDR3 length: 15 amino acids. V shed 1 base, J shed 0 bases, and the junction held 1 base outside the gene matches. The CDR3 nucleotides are TGTGCCAGCAGCTTGAACAGGGGGAGCACAGATACGCAGTATTTT. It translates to CASSLNRGSTDTQYF.

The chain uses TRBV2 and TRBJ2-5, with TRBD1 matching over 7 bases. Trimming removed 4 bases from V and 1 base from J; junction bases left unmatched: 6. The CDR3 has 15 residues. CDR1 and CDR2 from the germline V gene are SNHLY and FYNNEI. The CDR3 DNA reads TGTGCCAGCAGTGCCTCGACAGGGATCCAAGAGACCCAGTACTTC. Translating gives CASSASTGIQETQYF.

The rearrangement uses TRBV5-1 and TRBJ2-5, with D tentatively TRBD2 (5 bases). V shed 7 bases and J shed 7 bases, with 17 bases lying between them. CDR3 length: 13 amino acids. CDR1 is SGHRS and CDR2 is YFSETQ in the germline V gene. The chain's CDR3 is CASRPDSPGTQYF. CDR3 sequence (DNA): TGCGCCAGCCGACCGGACTCCCCGGGGACCCAGTACTTC.

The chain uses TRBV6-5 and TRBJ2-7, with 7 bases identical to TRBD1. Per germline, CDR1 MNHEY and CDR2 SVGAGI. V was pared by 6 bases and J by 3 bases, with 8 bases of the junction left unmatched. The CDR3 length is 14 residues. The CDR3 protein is CASSKRQGRYEQYF. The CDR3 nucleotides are TGTGCCAGCAGCAAGAGACAGGGACGCTACGAGCAGTACTTC.

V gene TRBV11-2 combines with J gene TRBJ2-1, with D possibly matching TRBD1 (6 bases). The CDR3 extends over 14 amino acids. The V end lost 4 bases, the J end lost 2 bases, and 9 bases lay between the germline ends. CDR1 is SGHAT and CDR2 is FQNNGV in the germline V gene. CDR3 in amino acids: CASSSRDTYNEQFF. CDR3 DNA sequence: TGTGCCAGCAGCTCCCGGGACACCTACAATGAGCAGTTCTTC.

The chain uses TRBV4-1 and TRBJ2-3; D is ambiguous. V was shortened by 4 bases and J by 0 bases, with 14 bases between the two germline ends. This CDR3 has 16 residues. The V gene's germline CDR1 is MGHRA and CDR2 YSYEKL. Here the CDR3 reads CASSLSLSRSTDTQYF. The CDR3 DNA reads TGCGCCAGCAGCCTCTCCTTGTCCAGAAGCACAGATACGCAGTATTTT.

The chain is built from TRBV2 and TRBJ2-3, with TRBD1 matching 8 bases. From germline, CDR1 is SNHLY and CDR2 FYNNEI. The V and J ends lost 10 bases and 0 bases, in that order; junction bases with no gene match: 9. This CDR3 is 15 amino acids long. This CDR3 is CATYRDRRSTDTQYF. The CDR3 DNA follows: TGTGCCACTTATCGGGACAGGAGAAGCACAGATACGCAGTATTTT.

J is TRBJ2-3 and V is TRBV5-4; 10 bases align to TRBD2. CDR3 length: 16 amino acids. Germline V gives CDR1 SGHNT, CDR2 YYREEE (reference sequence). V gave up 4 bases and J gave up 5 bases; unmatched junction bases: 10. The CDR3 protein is CASSQDLAGARDTQYF. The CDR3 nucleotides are TGTGCCAGCAGCCAAGATCTAGCGGGGGCGAGAGATACGCAGTATTTT.

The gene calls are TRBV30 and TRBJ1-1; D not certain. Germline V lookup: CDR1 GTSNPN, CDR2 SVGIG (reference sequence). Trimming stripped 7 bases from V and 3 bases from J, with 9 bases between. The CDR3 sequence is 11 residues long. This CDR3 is CASSKHTEAFF. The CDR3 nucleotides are TGTGCCTCAAGTAAGCACACTGAAGCTTTCTTT.

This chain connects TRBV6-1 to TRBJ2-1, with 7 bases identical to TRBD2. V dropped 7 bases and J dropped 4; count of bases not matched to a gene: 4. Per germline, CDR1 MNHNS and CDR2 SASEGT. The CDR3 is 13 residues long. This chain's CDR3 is CASTELAYNEQFF. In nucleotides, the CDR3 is TGTGCCAGCACCGAACTAGCGTACAATGAGCAGTTCTTC.

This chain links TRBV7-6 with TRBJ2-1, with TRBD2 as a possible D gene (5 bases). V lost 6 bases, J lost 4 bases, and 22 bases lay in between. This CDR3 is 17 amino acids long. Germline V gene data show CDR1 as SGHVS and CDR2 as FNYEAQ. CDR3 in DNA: TGTGCCAGCAGAAGGATGGCGGGCGTATTTTCGTACAATGAGCAGTTCTTC. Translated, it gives CASRRMAGVFSYNEQFF.

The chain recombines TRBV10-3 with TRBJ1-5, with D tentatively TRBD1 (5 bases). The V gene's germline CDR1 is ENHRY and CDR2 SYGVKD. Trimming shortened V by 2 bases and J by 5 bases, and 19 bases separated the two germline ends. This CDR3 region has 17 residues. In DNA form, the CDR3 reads TGTGCCATCAGTGAGGGGGCCAGTATCAGGATTGATCAGCCCCAGCATTTT. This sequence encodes CAISEGASIRIDQPQHF.

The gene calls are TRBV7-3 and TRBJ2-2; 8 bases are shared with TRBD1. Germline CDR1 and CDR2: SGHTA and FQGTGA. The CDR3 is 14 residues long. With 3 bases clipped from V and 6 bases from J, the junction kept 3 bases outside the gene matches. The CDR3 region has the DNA TGTGCCAGCAGCTTCGACAGGGGCTCCGGGGAGCTGTTTTTT. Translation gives CASSFDRGSGELFF.

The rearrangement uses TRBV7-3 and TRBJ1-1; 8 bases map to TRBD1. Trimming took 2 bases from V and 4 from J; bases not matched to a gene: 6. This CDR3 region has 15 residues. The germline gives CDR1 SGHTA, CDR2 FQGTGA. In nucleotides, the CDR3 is TGTGCCAGCAGCTTATTAAGGACAGGGCGCACTGAAGCTTTCTTT. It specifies CASSLLRTGRTEAFF.

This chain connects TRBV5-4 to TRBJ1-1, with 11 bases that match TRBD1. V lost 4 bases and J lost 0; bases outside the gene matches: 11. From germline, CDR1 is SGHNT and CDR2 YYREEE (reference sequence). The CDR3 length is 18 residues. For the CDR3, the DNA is TGTGCCAGCAGCCAAAATAAGGGACAGGGGGTTTTGAACACTGAAGCTTTCTTT. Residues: CASSQNKGQGVLNTEAFF. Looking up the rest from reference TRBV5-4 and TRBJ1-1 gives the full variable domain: ETGVTQSPTHLIKTRGQQVTLRCSSQSGHNTVSWYQQALGQGPQFIFQYYREEENGRGNFPPRFSGLQFPNYSSELNVNALELDDSALYLCASSQNKGQGVLNTEAFFGQGTRLTVV.

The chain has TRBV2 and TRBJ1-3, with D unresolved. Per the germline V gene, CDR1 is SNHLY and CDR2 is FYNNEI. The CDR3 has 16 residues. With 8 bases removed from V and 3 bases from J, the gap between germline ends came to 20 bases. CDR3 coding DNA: TGTGCCAGCCGGGATAGGAAGCGGGAGTTTGGAAACACCATATATTTT. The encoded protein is CASRDRKREFGNTIYF.

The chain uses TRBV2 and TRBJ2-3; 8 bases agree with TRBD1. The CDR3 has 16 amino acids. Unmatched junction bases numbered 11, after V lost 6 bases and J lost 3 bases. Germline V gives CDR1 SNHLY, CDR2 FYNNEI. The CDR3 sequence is CASSRGAGGPTDTQYF. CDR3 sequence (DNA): TGTGCCAGCAGCAGAGGGGCAGGGGGCCCAACAGATACGCAGTATTTT. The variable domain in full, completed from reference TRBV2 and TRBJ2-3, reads EPEVTQTPSHQVTQMGQEVILRCVPISNHLYFYWYRQILGQKVEFLVSFYNNEISEKSEIFDDQFSVERPDGSNFTLKIRSTKLEDSAMYFCASSRGAGGPTDTQYFGPGTRLTVL.

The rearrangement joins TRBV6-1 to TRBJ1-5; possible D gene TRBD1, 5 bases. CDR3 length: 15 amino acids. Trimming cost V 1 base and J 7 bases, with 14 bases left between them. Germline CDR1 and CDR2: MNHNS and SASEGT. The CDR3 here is CASSEVQGVVQPQHF. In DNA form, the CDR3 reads TGTGCCAGCAGTGAAGTACAAGGGGTGGTACAGCCCCAGCATTTT.

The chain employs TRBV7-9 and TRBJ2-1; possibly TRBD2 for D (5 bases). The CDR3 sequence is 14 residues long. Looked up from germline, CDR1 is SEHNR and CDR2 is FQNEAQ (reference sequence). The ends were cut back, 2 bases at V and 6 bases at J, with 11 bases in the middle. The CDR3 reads CASSLFHGGNEQFF. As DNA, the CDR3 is TGTGCCAGCAGCTTATTCCACGGAGGCAATGAGCAGTTCTTC.

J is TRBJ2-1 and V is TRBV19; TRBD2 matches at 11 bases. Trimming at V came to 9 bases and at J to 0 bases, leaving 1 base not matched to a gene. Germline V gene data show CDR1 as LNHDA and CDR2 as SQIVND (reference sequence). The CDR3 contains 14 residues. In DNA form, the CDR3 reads TGTGCCAGCCTAGCGGGGGGCTCCTACAATGAGCAGTTCTTC. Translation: CASLAGGSYNEQFF.

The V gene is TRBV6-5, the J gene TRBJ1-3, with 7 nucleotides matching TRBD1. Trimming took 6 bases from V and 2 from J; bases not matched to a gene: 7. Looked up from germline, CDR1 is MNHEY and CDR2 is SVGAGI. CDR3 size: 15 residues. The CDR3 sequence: CASSGQALPGNTIYF. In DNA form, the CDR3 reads TGTGCCAGCAGCGGACAGGCTCTTCCTGGAAACACCATATATTTT.

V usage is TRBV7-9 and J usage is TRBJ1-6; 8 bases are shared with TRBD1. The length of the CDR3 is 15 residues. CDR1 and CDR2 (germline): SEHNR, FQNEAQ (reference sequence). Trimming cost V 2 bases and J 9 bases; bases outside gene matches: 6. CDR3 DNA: TGTGCCAGCAGCTTAAAAGGGACAGGCGGTTCACCCCTCCACTTT. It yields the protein CASSLKGTGGSPLHF.

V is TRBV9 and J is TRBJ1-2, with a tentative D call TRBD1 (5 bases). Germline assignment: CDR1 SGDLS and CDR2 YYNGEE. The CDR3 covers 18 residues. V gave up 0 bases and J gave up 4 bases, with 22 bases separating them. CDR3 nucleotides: TGTGCCAGCAGCGTAGGTGCGGTTGCGGCAAACCAGGGCTATGGCTACACCTTC. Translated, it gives CASSVGAVAANQGYGYTF.